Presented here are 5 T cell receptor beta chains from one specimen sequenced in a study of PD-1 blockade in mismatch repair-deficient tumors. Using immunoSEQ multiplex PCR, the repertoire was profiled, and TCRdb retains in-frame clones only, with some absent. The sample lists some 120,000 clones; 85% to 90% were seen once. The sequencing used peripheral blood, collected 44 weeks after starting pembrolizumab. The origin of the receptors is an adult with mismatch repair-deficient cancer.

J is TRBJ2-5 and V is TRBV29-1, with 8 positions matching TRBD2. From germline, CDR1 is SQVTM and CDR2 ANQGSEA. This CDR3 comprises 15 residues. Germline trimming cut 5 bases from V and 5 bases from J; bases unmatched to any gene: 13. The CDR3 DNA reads TGCAGCGTTTCCCGGGGGGGCGGGAGTGGTGAGACCCAGTACTTC. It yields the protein CSVSRGGGSGETQYF.

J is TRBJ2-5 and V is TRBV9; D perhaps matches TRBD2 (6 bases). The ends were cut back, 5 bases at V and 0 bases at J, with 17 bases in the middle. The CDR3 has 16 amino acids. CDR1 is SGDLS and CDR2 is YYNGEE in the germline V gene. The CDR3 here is CASSVYGGVDQETQYF. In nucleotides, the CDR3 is TGTGCCAGCAGTGTCTACGGAGGGGTGGACCAAGAGACCCAGTACTTC.

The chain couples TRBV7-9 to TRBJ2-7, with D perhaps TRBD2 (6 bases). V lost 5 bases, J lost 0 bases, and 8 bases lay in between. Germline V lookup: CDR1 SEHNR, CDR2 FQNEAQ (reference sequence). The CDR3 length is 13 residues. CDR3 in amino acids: CASSVRDSYEQYF. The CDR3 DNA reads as TGTGCCAGCAGCGTGCGGGACTCCTACGAGCAGTACTTC.

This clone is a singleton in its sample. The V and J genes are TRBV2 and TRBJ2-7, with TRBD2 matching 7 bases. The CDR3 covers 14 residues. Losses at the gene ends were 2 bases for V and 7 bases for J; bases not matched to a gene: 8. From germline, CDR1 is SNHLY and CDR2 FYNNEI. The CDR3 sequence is CASSESGIMGEQYF. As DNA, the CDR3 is TGTGCCAGCAGTGAAAGCGGGATAATGGGAGAGCAGTACTTC.

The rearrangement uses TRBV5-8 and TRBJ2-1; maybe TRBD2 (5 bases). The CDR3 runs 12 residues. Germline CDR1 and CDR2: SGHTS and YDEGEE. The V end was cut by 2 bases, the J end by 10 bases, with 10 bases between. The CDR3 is CASSFLREEQFF. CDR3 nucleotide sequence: TGTGCCAGCAGCTTTTTACGGGAAGAGCAGTTCTTC.